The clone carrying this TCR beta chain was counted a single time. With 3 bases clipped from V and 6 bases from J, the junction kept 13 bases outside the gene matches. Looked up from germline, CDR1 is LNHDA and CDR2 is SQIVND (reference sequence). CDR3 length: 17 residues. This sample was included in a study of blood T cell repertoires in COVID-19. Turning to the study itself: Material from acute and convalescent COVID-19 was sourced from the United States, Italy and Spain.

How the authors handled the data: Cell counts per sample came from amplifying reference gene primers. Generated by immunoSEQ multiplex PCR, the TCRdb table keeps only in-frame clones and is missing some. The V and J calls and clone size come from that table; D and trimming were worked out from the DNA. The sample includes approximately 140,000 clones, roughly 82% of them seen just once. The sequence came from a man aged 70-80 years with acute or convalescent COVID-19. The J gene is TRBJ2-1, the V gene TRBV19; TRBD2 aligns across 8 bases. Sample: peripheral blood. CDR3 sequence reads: CASSIGAGSGRGNEQFF. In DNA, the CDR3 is TGTGCCAGTAGTATTGGGGCAGGGAGCGGGAGAGGCAATGAGCAGTTCTTC.